The rows below give T cell receptor beta chains drawn from one sample of a study of cytomegalovirus exposure and HLA in healthy donors. Clones were read by immunoSEQ multiplex PCR, and TCRdb kept only the in-frame ones, dropping some. The sample totals around 77,000 clones. The sample was PBMCs. The receptors derive from a man aged 45-60 years in good health and CMV-seropositive. CDR3s include the opening cysteine and the closing phenylalanine or tryptophan. The order of the fields is CDR3 protein, CDR3 DNA, V gene, D gene, J gene. A D gene is named only where the DNA matches it firmly.

CASRGLKIMNTEAFF,TGTGCCAGTAGAGGACTGAAAATAATGAACACTGAAGCTTTCTTT,TRBV6-5,-,TRBJ1-1
CASSETSAGVFNEQFF,TGCGCCAGCAGTGAGACCTCAGCGGGAGTATTCAATGAGCAGTTCTTC,TRBV10-1,TRBD2,TRBJ2-1
CASSLGAGNQPQHF,TGTGCCAGCAGCTTAGGTGCAGGCAATCAGCCCCAGCATTTT,TRBV7-2,-,TRBJ1-5
CASSLVRGEQYF,TGTGCCAGCAGCTTAGTGCGTGGCGAGCAGTACTTC,TRBV11-2,-,TRBJ2-7
CASSPQRQNEQYF,TGTGCCAGCTCACCCCAACGACAAAACGAGCAGTACTTC,TRBV18,-,TRBJ2-7
CASTPSRGGAGTDTQYF,TGTGCCAGTACCCCCTCTAGGGGGGGGGCGGGCACAGATACGCAGTATTTT,TRBV19,-,TRBJ2-3
CASSQTGAGNTIYF,TGTGCCAGCAGCCAGACAGGGGCTGGAAACACCATATATTTT,TRBV11-2,TRBD1,TRBJ1-3
CASSLKTTGGYTF,TGTGCCAGCAGTCTGAAAACGACAGGAGGCTACACCTTC,TRBV6-6,-,TRBJ1-2
CATTGGGGANVLTF,TGTGCCACCACGGGAGGGGGCGGGGCCAACGTCCTGACTTTC,TRBV5-6,-,TRBJ2-6
CASSPTAGQGSYEQYF,TGCGCCAGCAGCCCGACGGCGGGACAGGGCTCCTACGAGCAGTACTTC,TRBV5-1,TRBD1,TRBJ2-7
CASSTPGLAGGTQYF,TGTGCCAGCAGTACCCCGGGACTAGCGGGAGGGACCCAGTACTTC,TRBV28,TRBD2,TRBJ2-5
CAIRGDRENEKLFF,TGTGCCATCAGAGGGGACAGGGAGAATGAAAAACTGTTTTTT,TRBV10-3,TRBD1,TRBJ1-4
CASSSTLLAEETQYF,TGCGCCAGCAGCTCAACTCTACTAGCGGAAGAGACCCAGTACTTC,TRBV5-1,TRBD2,TRBJ2-5
CASSRYTTGGRTEAFF,TGTGCCAGCAGCCGATACACCACAGGGGGAAGGACTGAAGCTTTCTTT,TRBV11-2,TRBD1,TRBJ1-1
CASSPQTGELFF,TGTGCCAGCAGCCCACAGACCGGGGAGCTGTTTTTT,TRBV11-3,-,TRBJ2-2
CASSVGEELFF,TGTGCCAGCAGTGTCGGGGAGGAGCTGTTTTTT,TRBV2,-,TRBJ2-2